The present T cell receptor beta chain was sequenced within a study of shared clonotypes between healthy human individuals. The CDR3 contains 14 residues. Trimming took 8 bases from V and 2 from J; bases not matched to a gene: 5. Germline CDR1 is ENHRY and CDR2 is SYGVKD. Source study methods: Filtering differed because ImmunoSEQ produced junction-only sequences that carried no quality scores. Sequenced by immunoSEQ multiplex PCR; TCRdb stores in-frame clones only, minus some. D and trimming were read from the DNA, whereas the V and J calls and clone size are those reported in that table. The sample consists of hundreds of thousands of clones, roughly 70% of them appearing once. To note about this clone: Its antigen is undetermined.

General study results and limits: Rarefaction revealed incomplete sorted-subset sequencing despite large depth. A generally larger estimated richness was seen in naive subsets than in memory subsets.

J is TRBJ1-1 and V is TRBV10-3; TRBD1 matches 10 bases. The TCR sequence derives from a woman aged 25 to 45 in good health. Sequenced sample: memory CD4+ T cells sorted from blood. Noted subset: CD45RA-negative fraction. CDR3 amino acids: CAIGDRGINTEAFF. The CDR3 DNA reads as TGTGCCATCGGGGACAGGGGTATAAACACTGAAGCTTTCTTT.